The clone carrying this T cell receptor beta chain was recorded a few times. Its cognate antigen is unknown. This record comes from a study of vaccination effects on CD4 cells after COVID-19. Profiled with immunoSEQ multiplex PCR; TCRdb holds only in-frame clones, not every one. The sample records 35,000 to 55,000 clones, around 75% being singletons. Viral peptide pool expansion of antigen-specific CD4+ T cells preceded sequencing in the ViraFEST assay. CD4+ T cell isolation took place after nine to eleven days of culture. PCR showed that the person got SARS-CoV-2 infection at some point between March and December 2020. Wells each received approximately 2 million PBMC, cultured with roughly 9.4 IU/ml IL-2 and about 9 ug/ml peptides. Trimming removed 4 bases from V and 3 bases from J, with 9 bases in between. The CDR3 extends over 14 amino acids. Germline CDR1 SGHAT, CDR2 FQDESV (reference sequence).

The source of this sequence is a human donor who had a prior SARS-CoV-2 infection. Source: CD4+ T cells from PBMCs cultured with a peptide pool, taken before COVID-19 vaccination. The chain carries TRBV11-1 and TRBJ2-2; no definite D call. The CDR3 region is CASSSLSDTGELFF. CDR3 nucleotide sequence: TGTGCCAGCAGCTCCCTGAGCGACACCGGGGAGCTGTTTTTT. Full variable domain (remainder filled in from reference TRBV11-1 and TRBJ2-2): EAEVAQSPRYKITEKSQAVAFWCDPISGHATLYWYRQILGQGPELLVQFQDESVVDDSQLPKDRFSAERLKGVDSTLKIQPAELGDSAMYLCASSSLSDTGELFFGEGSRLTVL.